A single sample gave rise to the 29 T cell receptor beta chains below, sequenced in a study of cytomegalovirus exposure and HLA in healthy donors. The PCR had 60 Vbeta and 13 Jbeta primers. Libraries were prepared by immunoSEQ multiplex PCR; TCRdb keeps only in-frame clonotypes and omits some of them. This table lists roughly 53,000 clones. Sequenced material: PBMCs. The receptors shown here come from a female donor in good health and CMV-seronegative.

V and J are TRBV5-8 and TRBJ1-5, with D possibly being TRBD1 (5 bases). The CDR3 spans 15 residues. V was cut by 0 bases and J by 4 bases, with 11 bases left in between. Germline CDR1 is SGHTS and CDR2 is YDEGEE. CDR3 in amino acids: CASSLGQSLNQPQHF. The CDR3 DNA sequence: TGTGCCAGCAGCTTGGGACAGAGCCTGAATCAGCCCCAGCATTTT.

The chain has TRBV30 and TRBJ2-5; 8 bases agree with TRBD2. Germline assignment: CDR1 GTSNPN and CDR2 SVGIG (reference sequence). CDR3 length: 17 residues. With V trimmed by 3 bases and J by 2 bases, 14 bases remained unmatched. In DNA, the CDR3 is TGTGCCTGGAGCCGCCTGCAGGGACTAGGGGGGCAAGAGACCCAGTACTTC. This sequence encodes CAWSRLQGLGGQETQYF. Supplemented by reference TRBV30 and TRBJ2-5, the full variable domain reads SQTIHQWPATLVQPVGSPLSLECTVEGTSNPNLYWYRQAAGRGLQLLFYSVGIGQISSEVPQNLSASRPQDRQFILSSKKLLLSDSGFYLCAWSRLQGLGGQETQYFGPGTRLLVL.

The chain couples TRBV5-1 to TRBJ2-7; D call uncertain. Germline V gives CDR1 SGHRS, CDR2 YFSETQ. V was shortened by 9 bases and J by 0 bases, with 7 bases between the two germline ends. The length of the CDR3 is 11 residues. CDR3 nucleotides: TGCGCCATCAAGAGCTCCTACGAGCAGTACTTC. Its protein is CAIKSSYEQYF.

The chain links TRBV7-9 to TRBJ1-2; the match to TRBD1 covers 9 bases. CDR1 is SEHNR, CDR2 FQNEAQ, per germline (reference sequence). The CDR3 is made up of 14 amino acids. Trimming at V came to 5 bases and at J to 4 bases, leaving 5 bases not matched to a gene. The CDR3 sequence: CASSPGQGFYGYTF. The CDR3 DNA is TGTGCCAGCAGCCCGGGACAGGGCTTCTATGGCTACACCTTC.

A word on this clone: One junction end disagrees with the germline gene, perhaps due to a read error. V and J are TRBV6-6 and TRBJ2-3; 9 nucleotides match TRBD2. This CDR3 region has 15 residues. Germline CDR1 and CDR2: MNHNY and SVGAGI (reference sequence). The CDR3 nucleotides are TGTGCCAGCCTTGGGACTAGCTGGGAGACAGATAAGCAGTATTTT. This gives the protein CASLGTSWETDKQYF.

This chain connects TRBV27 to TRBJ1-1; D uncertain. The germline gives CDR1 MNHEY, CDR2 SMNVEV (reference sequence). Trimming stripped 8 bases from V and 5 bases from J, with 24 bases between. The CDR3 runs to 16 residues. This chain's CDR3 is CASQEDGSRGETEAFF. The CDR3 nucleotides are TGTGCCAGCCAGGAGGATGGGAGCCGGGGAGAAACTGAAGCTTTCTTT.

The V call is TRBV7-2, the J call TRBJ2-1; 7 bases are shared with TRBD1. V lost 5 bases and J lost 4; bases outside the gene matches: 8. The CDR3 has 15 residues. The germline V gene has CDR1 SGHTA and CDR2 FQGNSA. CDR3 loop: CASSRDRSEYNEQFF. CDR3 DNA: TGTGCCAGCAGCCGGGACAGAAGTGAATACAATGAGCAGTTCTTC.

V is TRBV9 and J is TRBJ2-5, with 10 bases lining up with TRBD2. The length of the CDR3 is 16 residues. The V segment lost 1 base and the J segment 1 base; nucleotides outside the gene matches: 4. Germline V gene lookup returns CDR1 SGDLS and CDR2 YYNGEE. Here the CDR3 DNA reads TGTGCCAGCAGCGTATCCGCTAGCGGGGGCCAAGAGACCCAGTACTTC. It encodes CASSVSASGGQETQYF.

This chain links TRBV28 with TRBJ1-6; the match to TRBD1 covers 9 bases. This CDR3 spans 13 amino acids. Germline V gives CDR1 MDHEN, CDR2 SYDVKM. V shed 6 bases and J 10 bases; nucleotides not matched to a gene: 4. The CDR3 spells CASRGQGWSPLHF. In nucleotides, the CDR3 is TGTGCCAGCAGAGGACAGGGGTGGTCACCCCTCCACTTT.

CDR3 nucleotides: TGTGCCAGCTCACCAGGGACAGGGGGCCTGAATGAGCAGTTCTTC. Its translation: CASSPGTGGLNEQFF. This chain joins TRBV18 and TRBJ2-1; 12 nucleotides align to TRBD1. The CDR3 runs to 15 residues. Trimming cost V 2 bases and J 7 bases; bases outside gene matches: 3. CDR1 KGHSH and CDR2 LQKENI come from the germline V gene.

The chain is built from TRBV9 and TRBJ1-1, with D possibly matching TRBD1 (5 bases). The length of the CDR3 is 14 residues. The V gene's germline CDR1 is SGDLS and CDR2 YYNGEE. V was pared by 1 base and J by 5 bases, with 12 bases between. CDR3 DNA: TGTGCCAGCAGCGTATGGGGGGAAGGGACTGAAGCTTTCTTT. Translation gives CASSVWGEGTEAFF.

The J gene is TRBJ1-1, the V gene TRBV19, with D possibly TRBD1 on 6 matching bases. CDR1 LNHDA and CDR2 SQIVND come from the germline V gene (reference sequence). V lost 6 bases, J lost 1 base, and 12 bases lay in between. This CDR3 is 14 amino acids long. CDR3 DNA: TGTGCCAGTAGGGGCAGGGGAACGAACACTGAAGCTTTCTTT. Translation gives CASRGRGTNTEAFF.

V and J are TRBV30 and TRBJ2-7; TRBD1 matches 9 bases. CDR3 length equals 17 residues. The germline CDR1 and CDR2 sequences are GTSNPN and SVGIG (reference sequence). The V segment lost 3 bases and the J segment 5 bases; nucleotides outside the gene matches: 17. The CDR3 sequence: CAWRGARPGQGGDEQYF. As DNA, the CDR3 is TGTGCCTGGAGGGGGGCCCGTCCGGGACAGGGCGGGGACGAGCAGTACTTC. Full variable domain (remainder filled in from reference TRBV30 and TRBJ2-7): SQTIHQWPATLVQPVGSPLSLECTVEGTSNPNLYWYRQAAGRGLQLLFYSVGIGQISSEVPQNLSASRPQDRQFILSSKKLLLSDSGFYLCAWRGARPGQGGDEQYFGPGTRLTVT.

The chain couples TRBV6-1 to TRBJ1-1; D is unresolved. V was pared by 6 bases and J by 3 bases, with 5 bases between. Germline V gene lookup returns CDR1 MNHNS and CDR2 SASEGT. The CDR3 contains 11 residues. As DNA, the CDR3 is TGTGCCAGCAGCCGCGACACTGAAGCTTTCTTT. Protein sequence: CASSRDTEAFF.

The chain carries TRBV11-2 and TRBJ2-3; maybe TRBD2 (5 bases). Trimming cost V 6 bases and J 6 bases, with 16 bases left between them. This CDR3 has 14 residues. Germline values: CDR1 SGHAT, CDR2 FQNNGV. The CDR3 protein is CASRPGGSADTQYF. CDR3 nucleotide sequence: TGTGCCAGCAGGCCAGGAGGCTCCGCGGATACGCAGTATTTT.

This chain joins TRBV6-6 and TRBJ1-1; D may be TRBD1 (6 bases). V was trimmed by 5 bases and J by 7 bases, leaving 20 bases between them. The CDR3 is 15 residues long. Germline loops: CDR1 MNHNY, CDR2 SVGAGI (reference sequence). The CDR3 DNA reads TGTGCCAGCAGTCAGAAAAGGCAGGGGTCGGGTGAAGCTTTCTTT. Translating gives CASSQKRQGSGEAFF.

Concerning this clone itself: The junction departs from germline at one end; a sequencing error may be responsible. The chain couples TRBV9 to TRBJ2-1; D remains unclear. In germline, CDR1 is SGDLS, CDR2 YYNGEE. This CDR3 comprises 14 residues. The CDR3 DNA sequence: TGTGCCAGCAGCGTAGGCTACAGAACCAATGGGCAGTTCTTC. It is translated as CASSVGYRTNGQFF.

The rearrangement links TRBV7-9 to TRBJ2-3; tentatively, D is TRBD2 (7 bases). Trimming shortened V by 3 bases and J by 6 bases, and 19 bases separated the two germline ends. This CDR3 spans 16 amino acids. CDR1 and CDR2 (germline): SEHNR, FQNEAQ (reference sequence). The CDR3 loop reads CASSFPGGHMQDTQYF. The CDR3 region has the DNA TGTGCCAGCAGCTTCCCGGGGGGCCATATGCAGGATACGCAGTATTTT. Full variable domain (remainder filled in from reference TRBV7-9 and TRBJ2-3): DTGVSQNPRHKITKRGQNVTFRCDPISEHNRLYWYRQTLGQGPEFLTYFQNEAQLEKSRLLSDRFSAERPKGSFSTLEIQRTEQGDSAMYLCASSFPGGHMQDTQYFGPGTRLTVL.

This chain connects TRBV7-8 to TRBJ1-2; TRBD1 matches at 10 bases. Germline CDR1 and CDR2: SGHVS and FQNEAQ. The junction had 10 bases not matched to a gene; V was cut back by 4 bases and J by 8 bases. This CDR3 has 15 amino acids. As DNA, the CDR3 is TGTGCCAGCAGCTCCGTGACAGGGGGCCATGGAGGCTACACCTTC. This encodes CASSSVTGGHGGYTF.

The V and J genes are TRBV6-5 and TRBJ2-7; D gene unclear. The CDR3 is made up of 15 amino acids. Trimming stripped 0 bases from V and 4 bases from J, with 13 bases between. Germline V gives CDR1 MNHEY, CDR2 SVGAGI. The CDR3, as DNA: TGTGCCAGCAGTTACTCTCAAATAGCTTGGTACGAGCAGTACTTC. Its translation: CASSYSQIAWYEQYF.

This chain uses TRBV5-6 with TRBJ1-2; D not resolved. The germline CDR1 and CDR2 sequences are SGHDT and YYEEEE. This CDR3 has 11 amino acids. Trimming took off 3 bases at V and 8 bases at J, with 8 bases between the two ends. The CDR3 spells CASSSPGGYTF. The CDR3 DNA sequence: TGTGCCAGCAGCTCTCCGGGGGGCTACACCTTC.

The rearrangement uses TRBV20-1 and TRBJ1-2; D gene ambiguous. V was trimmed by 3 bases and J by 6 bases, leaving 8 bases between them. In germline, CDR1 is DFQATT, CDR2 SNEGSKA (reference sequence). The length of the CDR3 is 11 residues. The CDR3 DNA reads TGCAGTGCTAGTAGAGGAGATGGCTACACCTTC. It is translated as CSASRGDGYTF.

V is TRBV7-9 and J is TRBJ2-5, with a weak D call TRBD1 (6 bases). Trimming left V 1 base short and J 0 bases short, with 6 bases between. In germline, CDR1 is SEHNR, CDR2 FQNEAQ (reference sequence). The CDR3 totals 14 residues. The CDR3 sequence is CASSLDRDQETQYF. CDR3 sequence (DNA): TGTGCCAGCAGCTTAGACAGGGACCAAGAGACCCAGTACTTC.

This chain links TRBV19 with TRBJ2-7; 9 bases match TRBD1. Looked up from germline, CDR1 is LNHDA and CDR2 is SQIVND (reference sequence). The CDR3 length is 15 residues. V lost 5 bases and J lost 6; bases outside the gene matches: 11. The CDR3 protein is CASSLYRGQGVEQYF. CDR3 DNA: TGTGCCAGTAGTCTCTACAGGGGGCAGGGAGTCGAGCAGTACTTC.

The CDR3 DNA follows: TGTGCCAGCAGCGTAGGACTAGCGGGTCTTACCGGGGAGCTGTTTTTT. Its translation: CASSVGLAGLTGELFF. The chain recombines TRBV9 with TRBJ2-2, with 10 bases that match TRBD2. Germline V gene lookup returns CDR1 SGDLS and CDR2 YYNGEE. The junction had 4 bases not matched to a gene; V was cut back by 0 bases and J by 5 bases. This CDR3 has 16 amino acids.

J is TRBJ1-1 and V is TRBV5-1; D gene ambiguous. V lost 1 base to trimming and J lost 5 bases, with 9 bases between them. From germline, CDR1 is SGHRS and CDR2 YFSETQ. The CDR3 is made up of 13 amino acids. The CDR3, as DNA: TGCGCCAGCAGCTTGAAGCGTGGTACTGAAGCTTTCTTT. This translates into CASSLKRGTEAFF. The whole variable domain, remainder taken from reference TRBV5-1 and TRBJ1-1, is KAGVTQTPRYLIKTRGQQVTLSCSPISGHRSVSWYQQTPGQGLQFLFEYFSETQRNKGNFPGRFSGRQFSNSRSEMNVSTLELGDSALYLCASSLKRGTEAFFGQGTRLTVV.

The chain joins TRBV29-1 to TRBJ1-2; weak D call: TRBD1 (5 bases). CDR1 and CDR2 from the germline V gene are SQVTM and ANQGSEA. The V end was cut by 7 bases, the J end by 1 base, with 13 bases between. The length of the CDR3 is 13 residues. DNA for the CDR3: TGCAGCGGCGGGACGGGCGGTAACTATGGCTACACCTTC. It codes for CSGGTGGNYGYTF.

This chain connects TRBV2 to TRBJ1-5; TRBD1 matches at 8 bases. The CDR3 sequence is 13 residues long. Germline lookup yields CDR1 SNHLY and CDR2 FYNNEI. V was clipped by 7 bases and J by 6 bases; unmatched bases: 5. In DNA, the CDR3 is TGTGCCAGCAATTTAGACAGGGGTCAGCCCCAGCATTTT. This gives the protein CASNLDRGQPQHF. The entire variable domain, with the rest obtained from reference TRBV2 and TRBJ1-5, is as follows: EPEVTQTPSHQVTQMGQEVILRCVPISNHLYFYWYRQILGQKVEFLVSFYNNEISEKSEIFDDQFSVERPDGSNFTLKIRSTKLEDSAMYFCASNLDRGQPQHFGDGTRLSIL.

This chain uses TRBV7-9 with TRBJ1-3; D gene ambiguous. CDR3 size: 16 residues. Trimming removed 5 bases at V and 6 bases at J, with 20 bases between. CDR1 and CDR2 from the germline V gene are SEHNR and FQNEAQ (reference sequence). This CDR3 reads CASSPPGSSGENTIYF. The CDR3 bases are TGTGCCAGCAGCCCTCCGGGTTCGAGCGGAGAAAACACCATATATTTT.